This TCR beta chain was captured in a study of cytomegalovirus exposure and HLA in healthy donors. Background on the study: As released early, the data held about 85 million unique TCRs from HLA-typed donors.

Vbeta (60) and Jbeta (13) primers were used in the PCR. Libraries were prepared by immunoSEQ multiplex PCR; TCRdb keeps only in-frame clonotypes and omits some of them. The sample yields around 150,000 clones, around 79% seen once. As regards this clone: Its antigen is not identified.

Germline CDR1 reads MNHEY; CDR2 reads SMNVEV (reference sequence). The CDR3 has 12 amino acids. V lost 8 bases and J lost 6, with 14 bases in between. Findings and caveats of the study: Presence/absence analyses assumed roughly uniform sequencing depth across donors. Previous analysis showed most TCR beta V segments were productive about 87% or about 30% of the time.

The rearrangement links TRBV27 to TRBJ2-7; D is unclear. The receptor was isolated from a male donor in good health and CMV-seronegative. Specimen: PBMCs. The CDR3 DNA is TGTGCCAGCGCGAGTAGCATAACCGAGCAGTACTTC. Translation: CASASSITEQYF.